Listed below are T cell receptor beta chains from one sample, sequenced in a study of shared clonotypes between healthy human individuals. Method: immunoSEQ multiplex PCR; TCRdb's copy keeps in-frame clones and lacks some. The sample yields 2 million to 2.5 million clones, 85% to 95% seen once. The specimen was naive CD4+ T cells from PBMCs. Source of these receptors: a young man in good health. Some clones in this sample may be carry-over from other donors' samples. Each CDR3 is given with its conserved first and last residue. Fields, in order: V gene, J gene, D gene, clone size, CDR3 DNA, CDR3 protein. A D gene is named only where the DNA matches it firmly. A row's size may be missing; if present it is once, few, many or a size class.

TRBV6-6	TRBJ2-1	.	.	TGTGCCAGCAGCCTCGGGACCCCATACAATGAGCAGTTCTTC	CASSLGTPYNEQFF
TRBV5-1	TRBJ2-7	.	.	TGCGCCAGCAGCTTGGGTTCGACCCTCCTAGCCTACGAGCAGTACTTC	CASSLGSTLLAYEQYF
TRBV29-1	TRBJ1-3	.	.	TGCAGCGTTGAGGCTTACTCTGGAAACACCATATATTTT	CSVEAYSGNTIYF
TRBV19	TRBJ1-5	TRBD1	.	TGTGCCAGTAGTATGGGGGACAGGGTCAATCAGCCCCAGCATTTT	CASSMGDRVNQPQHF
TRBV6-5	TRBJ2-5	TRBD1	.	TGTGCCAGCAGACAGGGGGCGGGGGAGACCCAGTACTTC	CASRQGAGETQYF
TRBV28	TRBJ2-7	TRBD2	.	TGTGCCAGCAGAACCACCAGGGGACTAGCGGTATACGAGCAGTACTTC	CASRTTRGLAVYEQYF
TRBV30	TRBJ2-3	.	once	TGTGCCTGGACCTACGGCAGGGTGACAGATACGCAGTATTTT	CAWTYGRVTDTQYF
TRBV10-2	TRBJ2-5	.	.	TGCGCCAGCAGTGAGTTCACGGGGCGCGGGGAGACCCAGTACTTC	CASSEFTGRGETQYF
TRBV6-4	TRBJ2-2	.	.	TGTGCCAGCAGAAACACGGGGACCGGGGAGCTGTTTTTT	CASRNTGTGELFF
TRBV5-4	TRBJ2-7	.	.	TGTGCCAGCAGCTTGGGTGGCAGCCTCTCCTACGAGCAGTACTTC	CASSLGGSLSYEQYF
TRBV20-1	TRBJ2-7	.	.	TGCAGTGCCAAGGACGCATACGAGCAGTACTTC	CSAKDAYEQYF
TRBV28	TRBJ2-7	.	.	TGTGCCAGCAGTAAAGTCCGGGGTATTGGGTACGAGCAGTACTTC	CASSKVRGIGYEQYF
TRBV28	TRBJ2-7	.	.	TGTGCCAGCAGTCCTCAGCACAACCCCTACGAGCAGTACTTC	CASSPQHNPYEQYF
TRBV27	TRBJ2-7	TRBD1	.	TGTGCCAGCAGTCCACGGACAGGGGCCCCCTACGAGCAGTACTTC	CASSPRTGAPYEQYF
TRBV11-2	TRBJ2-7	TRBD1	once	TGTGCCAGCAGCTTAGAGGGGACAGGGAAAAGCGGGCAGTACTTC	CASSLEGTGKSGQYF
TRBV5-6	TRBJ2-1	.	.	TGTGCCAGCAGCGGGGCCGCAGCCACTTCCGTTAAGAATGAGCAGTTCTTC	CASSGAAATSVKNEQFF
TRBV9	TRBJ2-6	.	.	TGTGCCAGCAGCCGGGACCCTGGGGCCAACGTCCTGACTTTC	CASSRDPGANVLTF
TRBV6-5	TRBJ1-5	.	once	TGTGCCAGCAGGGGTCGGGGGAGCAATCAGCCCCAGCATTTT	CASRGRGSNQPQHF
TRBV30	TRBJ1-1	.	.	TGTGCCTGGACCCCTCCCCTGGGCTTTCTCACTGAAGCTTTCTTT	CAWTPPLGFLTEAFF
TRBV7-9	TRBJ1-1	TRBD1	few	TGTGCCAGCAGCCTCGACAGGGGGATGAACACTGAAGCTTTCTTT	CASSLDRGMNTEAFF
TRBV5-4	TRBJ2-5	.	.	TGTGCCAGCAGGGGCCCTGGGGCGGGGGCAGGGAAGACCCAGTACTTC	CASRGPGAGAGKTQYF
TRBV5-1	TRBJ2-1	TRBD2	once	TGCGCCAGCAGCTTGGTAGCTAGCGGGAGCGGTGAGCAGTTCTTC	CASSLVASGSGEQFF
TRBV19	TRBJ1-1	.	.	TGTGCCAGTAGTATCCTGAGGGGGGACACTGAAGCTTTCTTT	CASSILRGDTEAFF
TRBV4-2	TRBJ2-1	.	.	TGTGCCAGCAGCCAAGTAGGACGGGAGAGCTCCTACAATGAGCAGTTCTTC	CASSQVGRESSYNEQFF
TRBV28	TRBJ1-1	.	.	TGTGCCAGCTTAGGAGCCACTGAAGCTTTCTTT	CASLGATEAFF
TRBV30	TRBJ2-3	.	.	TGTGCCTGGAGCGGACCCCAAGGGAGGGATACGCAGTATTTT	CAWSGPQGRDTQYF
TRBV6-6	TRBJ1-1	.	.	TGTGCCAGCAGTTACTCGATGGCAGTACTGAACACTGAAGCTTTCTTT	CASSYSMAVLNTEAFF
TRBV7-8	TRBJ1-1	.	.	TGTGCCAGCAGCCTGCAGGCTAACACTGAAGCTTTCTTT	CASSLQANTEAFF
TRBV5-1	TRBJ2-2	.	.	TGCGCCAGCAGCCCTGACTCGAACACCGGGGAGCTGTTTTTT	CASSPDSNTGELFF
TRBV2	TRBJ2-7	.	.	TGTGCCAGCAGTGAGTACCAGGGGCCCTACGAGCAGTACTTC	CASSEYQGPYEQYF
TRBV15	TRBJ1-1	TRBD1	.	TGTGCCACCAGCAGACGGACGACGTTCCGGGACAGGGTGGCAACTGAAGCTTTCTTT	CATSRRTTFRDRVATEAFF
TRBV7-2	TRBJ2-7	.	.	TGTGCCAGCAGCTTAACAGGGCCCGAGCAGTACTTC	CASSLTGPEQYF
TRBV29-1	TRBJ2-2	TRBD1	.	TGCAGCGTCGGGACAGGGGGGAACACCGGGGAGCTGTTTTTT	CSVGTGGNTGELFF
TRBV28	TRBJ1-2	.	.	TGTGCCAGCAGTTTAGTACAGAACTATGGCTACACCTTC	CASSLVQNYGYTF
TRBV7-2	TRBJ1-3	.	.	TGTGCCAGCAGCTCAATCTCTGGAAACACCATATATTTT	CASSSISGNTIYF
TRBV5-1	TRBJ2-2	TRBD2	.	TGCGCCAGCAGCTCCCAGGGACTAGGGACCGGGGAGCTGTTTTTT	CASSSQGLGTGELFF
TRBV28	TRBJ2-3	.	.	TGTGCCAGCAGTCTGCCGTTGTGGGGGAGCACAGATACGCAGTATTTT	CASSLPLWGSTDTQYF
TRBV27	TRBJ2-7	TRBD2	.	TGTGCCAGCAGACAGCTCGACAGCGGGAATTACGAGCAGTACTTC	CASRQLDSGNYEQYF
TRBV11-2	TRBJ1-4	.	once	TGTGCCAGCAGCGGAGACCGAGGGGAGATTCTCGAAAAACTGTTTTTT	CASSGDRGEILEKLFF
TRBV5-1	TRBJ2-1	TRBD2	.	TGCGCCAGCAGCGACCCCACGGCGGGAGGGCGGGAGCAGTTCTTC	CASSDPTAGGREQFF
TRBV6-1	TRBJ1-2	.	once	TGTGCCAGCCGATTTCCCACGGATGGCTACACCTTC	CASRFPTDGYTF